This T cell receptor (beta chain) comes out of a study of blood T cell repertoires in COVID-19. Study information: The analysed material was cDNA or gDNA that came from T cells, B-cell-depleted T cells, or PBMCs.

The table came from immunoSEQ multiplex PCR; TCRdb's copy has only in-frame clones and leaves some out. The sample records 250,000 to 300,000 clones, nearly 90% being singletons. The V end lost 6 bases, the J end lost 6 bases, and 11 bases lay between the germline ends. This CDR3 contains 13 residues. Germline V gene data show CDR1 as KGHDR and CDR2 as SFDVKD. Sequencing was done on a sample of peripheral blood. The chain is built from TRBV24-1 and TRBJ2-4; perhaps TRBD1 as D (7 bases). The sequence was collected from a woman aged 40 to 50 who had recovered from COVID-19. DNA of the CDR3: TGTGCCACCAGTAGTCAGGGGGGAAACATTCAGTACTTC. Amino acids: CATSSQGGNIQYF.